This T cell receptor beta chain was profiled in a study of blood T cell repertoires in COVID-19. Study in general: From the United States, Italy and Spain came samples of acute and convalescent COVID-19.

Repertoires were generated with immunoSEQ multiplex PCR, while TCRdb's copy carries only in-frame clones and drops some. The data show just over 650,000 clones, with 80% to 90% seen just once and about 0.26% held by the top ten. Germline V gene data show CDR1 as LNHDA and CDR2 as SQIVND (reference sequence). The CDR3 runs to 15 residues. V trimming: 3 bases; J trimming: 4 bases; junction bases outside the gene matches: 6. The clonotype originates from a woman between 18 and 30 years old with acute or convalescent COVID-19. V usage is TRBV19 and J usage is TRBJ1-2, with 9 bases lining up with TRBD1. The sample taken for sequencing was peripheral blood. The CDR3 sequence: CASSITGTGTYGYTF. The CDR3 DNA reads TGTGCCAGTAGTATTACCGGGACAGGGACCTATGGCTACACCTTC.